The 10 T cell receptor beta chains below were found in one sample sequenced in a study of blood T cell repertoires in COVID-19. Profiling relied on immunoSEQ multiplex PCR, and the TCRdb table lists in-frame clones only, not all of them. In the table there are under 200,000 clones, around 86% of which are singletons. Sequences were obtained from PBMCs or T cells enriched from blood (not recorded which). These TCRs come from a man in his forties with acute COVID-19.

The chain couples TRBV4-2 to TRBJ2-1, with 7 nucleotides matching TRBD2. With 4 bases clipped from V and 0 bases from J, the junction kept 12 bases outside the gene matches. Germline lookup yields CDR1 LGHNA and CDR2 YNFKEQ. The CDR3 is made up of 18 amino acids. CDR3 amino acids: CASSRPPLAGASYNEQFF. In DNA form, the CDR3 reads TGTGCCAGCAGCCGCCCCCCTCTGGCGGGAGCCTCCTACAATGAGCAGTTCTTC.

The rearrangement links TRBV27 to TRBJ2-7; D gene ambiguous. This CDR3 is built from 12 residues. Trimming cost V 0 bases and J 5 bases, with 5 bases left between them. The germline CDR1 and CDR2 sequences are MNHEY and SMNVEV (reference sequence). CDR3 sequence reads: CASSLSEDEQYF. In DNA, the CDR3 is TGTGCCAGCAGTTTATCCGAGGACGAGCAGTACTTC.

The V and J genes are TRBV2 and TRBJ2-2; a possible D gene is TRBD1 (5 bases). CDR3 length: 14 amino acids. The ends were cut back, 8 bases at V and 6 bases at J, with 16 bases in the middle. Germline lookup yields CDR1 SNHLY and CDR2 FYNNEI. CDR3 residues: CASSGRQFSGELFF. The CDR3 DNA sequence: TGTGCCAGCTCAGGCAGACAGTTTTCCGGGGAGCTGTTTTTT.

This sequence joins TRBV3-1 (or the pseudogene TRBV3-2) and TRBJ2-5; TRBD1 is a possible D gene (5 bases). Germline CDR1 and CDR2: LGHDT and YNNKEL (reference sequence). The length of the CDR3 is 16 residues. V lost 6 bases and J lost 5, with 22 bases in between. CDR3 in amino acids: CASRSRSGPRVETQYF. The CDR3 nucleotides are TGTGCCAGCAGATCTAGGAGTGGGCCCAGGGTCGAGACCCAGTACTTC.

The chain has TRBV7-6 and TRBJ2-7, with 7 bases identical to TRBD1. V dropped 6 bases and J dropped 7; count of bases not matched to a gene: 9. This CDR3 has 13 amino acids. Germline-derived CDR1 and CDR2 are SGHVS and FNYEAQ. CDR3 sequence (DNA): TGTGCCAGCAGATCCAGACAGGGTGGAGAGCAGTACTTC. Its protein product is CASRSRQGGEQYF.

The V call is TRBV7-9, the J call TRBJ1-2; D remains unclear. This CDR3 spans 13 amino acids. V lost 5 bases and J lost 4, with 11 bases in between. Per germline, CDR1 SEHNR and CDR2 FQNEAQ (reference sequence). This CDR3 reads CASSQTEVYGYTF. DNA of the CDR3: TGTGCCAGCAGCCAGACCGAGGTCTATGGCTACACCTTC.

The chain's CDR3 is CASSPGLAGRYEQYF. In DNA form, the CDR3 reads TGTGCCAGCAGCCCGGGACTAGCGGGGAGGTACGAGCAGTACTTC. J is TRBJ2-7 and V is TRBV13; 13 bases line up with TRBD2. Germline CDR1 PRHDT, CDR2 FYEKMQ (reference sequence). J gave up 4 bases and V 5 bases, and 5 bases lay outside the gene matches. The length of the CDR3 is 15 residues. Full variable domain (remainder filled in from reference TRBV13 and TRBJ2-7): AAGVIQSPRHLIKEKRETATLKCYPIPRHDTVYWYQQGPGQDPQFLISFYEKMQSDKGSIPDRFSAQQFSDYHSELNMSSLELGDSALYFCASSPGLAGRYEQYFGPGTRLTVT.

There are a few counts of this clone. This sequence joins TRBV7-9 and TRBJ1-4; D not resolved. V lost 4 bases and J 4 bases, leaving 13 bases between the germline ends. CDR3 size: 15 residues. CDR1 SEHNR and CDR2 FQNEAQ come from the germline V gene (reference sequence). CDR3 sequence: CASSSEGYFNEKLFF. CDR3 bases: TGTGCCAGCAGCTCCGAGGGTTATTTTAATGAAAAACTGTTTTTT.

This clone was seen only a few times. J is TRBJ2-1 and V is TRBV4-1; 8 bases are a match to TRBD2. CDR1 and CDR2 (germline): MGHRA, YSYEKL. V gave up 4 bases and J gave up 7 bases; unmatched junction bases: 12. The CDR3 is 16 residues long. In DNA, the CDR3 is TGCGCCAGCAGCCCCGGCGCTAGCGGGCGACGGAATGAGCAGTTCTTC. Encoded protein: CASSPGASGRRNEQFF.

This chain's CDR3 is CASSREWGGTSTDTQYF. The CDR3 coding sequence is TGTGCCAGCAGCCGAGAATGGGGCGGGACTAGCACAGATACGCAGTATTTT. The chain is built from TRBV7-3 and TRBJ2-3; maybe TRBD2 (6 bases). This CDR3 is built from 17 residues. V was cut by 5 bases and J by 0 bases, with 18 bases left in between. CDR1 SGHTA and CDR2 FQGTGA come from the germline V gene.